This passage covers 12 T cell receptor beta chains from one sample sequenced in a study of T cells in Graves' hyperthyroidism and ophthalmopathy. Researchers amplified the TCR beta CDR3 regions from RNA transcripts. TCR CDR3 regions were first amplified by RT-PCR with HTBI primers. Using its own MiXCR run on the multiplex PCR reads, TCRdb lists one record per CDR3 protein. This sample carries 700,000 or so distinct CDR3 sequences, roughly 14% of them seen once, and the ten largest clones take 9.5% to 15%. Sequenced input: blood. These receptor sequences come from a woman aged 50 to 60 with Graves' ophthalmopathy.

This sequence joins TRBV29-1 and TRBJ1-4; the match to TRBD1 covers 11 bases. CDR3 length: 14 amino acids. The junction had 8 bases not matched to a gene; V was cut back by 3 bases and J by 11 bases. The germline V gene encodes CDR1 SQVTM and CDR2 ANQGSEA. Here the CDR3 DNA reads TGCAGCGTTGACTACTCGGGACAGGGGGTTAAACTGTTTTTT. Translation: CSVDYSGQGVKLFF.

This clonotype has only a few counts. The CDR3 DNA follows: TGTGCCAGCAGCCAAGATCGGGGGTTAGAAGGGACTGAAGCTTTCTTT. Translating gives CASSQDRGLEGTEAFF. The chain uses TRBV4-2 and TRBJ1-1; D possibly corresponds to TRBD1 (5 bases). The germline gives CDR1 LGHNA, CDR2 YNFKEQ. Trimming pared 0 bases from V and 5 bases from J, leaving 16 bases between. The CDR3 sequence is 16 residues long.

This clonotype has only a few counts. The gene calls are TRBV27 and TRBJ2-2; 7 bases map to TRBD2. Germline V CDR1 and CDR2: MNHEY, SMNVEV (reference sequence). Trimming removed 0 bases from V and 0 bases from J; junction bases left unmatched: 10. The CDR3 contains 19 residues. The CDR3 sequence: CASSLSGGSGYTNTGELFF. In DNA form, the CDR3 reads TGTGCCAGCAGTTTATCGGGGGGTAGCGGGTATACGAACACCGGGGAGCTGTTTTTT.

This clonotype was seen at least ten times. This chain connects TRBV28 to TRBJ2-1; 11 nucleotides match TRBD2. The germline V gene encodes CDR1 MDHEN and CDR2 SYDVKM. The CDR3 spans 14 residues. The V gene end was trimmed by 2 bases and the J gene end by 10 bases; junction bases not matched to a gene: 4. The CDR3 reads CASSLTSGSWEQFF. In DNA form, the CDR3 reads TGTGCCAGCAGTTTAACTAGCGGGAGTTGGGAGCAGTTCTTC.

This chain links TRBV27 with TRBJ2-4; either TRBD1 or TRBD2 may supply D (5 bases each). Trimming removed 5 bases from V and 11 bases from J, with 16 bases in between. The germline gives CDR1 MNHEY, CDR2 SMNVEV (reference sequence). The CDR3 runs to 13 residues. For the CDR3, the DNA is TGTGCCAGCAGTCCACGACCCGGGACGTTTCAGTACTTC. It is translated as CASSPRPGTFQYF.

This clonotype was seen many times. J is TRBJ2-1 and V is TRBV7-2; 8 bases align to TRBD2. There are 19 residues in the CDR3. The germline V gene has CDR1 SGHTA and CDR2 FQGNSA. Losses at the gene ends were 4 bases for V and 0 bases for J; bases not matched to a gene: 14. CDR3 DNA sequence: TGTGCCAGCAGCTCCCCGACCAGCGGGAGTCTTCTCTCCTACAATGAGCAGTTCTTC. This sequence encodes CASSSPTSGSLLSYNEQFF.

This clonotype appeared a few times. The chain recombines TRBV6-1 with TRBJ2-7; D not certain. This CDR3 has 14 residues. Trimming stripped 2 bases from V and 3 bases from J, with 11 bases between. The V gene's germline CDR1 is MNHNS and CDR2 SASEGT. DNA of the CDR3: TGTGCCAGCAGTGAATGGCTGTCAGACTACGAGCAGTACTTC. This translates into CASSEWLSDYEQYF.

This clonotype was observed a few times. The chain joins TRBV7-9 to TRBJ2-5, with D perhaps matching TRBD2 (6 bases). The germline V gene encodes CDR1 SEHNR and CDR2 FQNEAQ (reference sequence). The CDR3 has 14 amino acids. The V gene lost 5 bases and the J gene lost 7 bases, with 17 bases spanning the gap. CDR3 residues: CASSIDASGGTQYF. Here the CDR3 DNA reads TGTGCCAGCAGCATAGATGCATCCGGGGGGACCCAGTACTTC.

The chain has TRBV7-9 and TRBJ1-1; D gene unclear. The germline V and J ends were trimmed by 5 bases and 11 bases, with 18 bases remaining between them. The CDR3 extends over 13 amino acids. Germline CDR1 and CDR2: SEHNR and FQNEAQ (reference sequence). The CDR3 region is CASSPIYSAVAFF. CDR3 bases: TGTGCCAGCAGCCCGATTTACAGCGCGGTGGCTTTCTTT.

This clonotype came up once. The rearrangement uses TRBV6-2 or TRBV6-3 and TRBJ2-3, with a tentative D call TRBD2 (5 bases). CDR1 is MNHEY, CDR2 SVGEGT, per germline. Trimming took 2 bases from V and 6 from J, leaving 21 bases between them. This CDR3 comprises 17 residues. The CDR3 sequence is CASSYNGEADLRDTQYF. The DNA for the CDR3 is TGTGCCAGCAGTTACAACGGGGAAGCCGACCTTAGGGATACGCAGTATTTT.

This clonotype was recorded at least ten times. This chain connects TRBV3-1 to TRBJ2-5; 7 nucleotides align to TRBD2. Germline V lookup: CDR1 LGHDT, CDR2 YNNKEL (reference sequence). The CDR3 consists of 16 residues. J lost 0 bases, V lost 0 bases, and 4 bases had no gene match. CDR3 sequence reads: CASSQDQTSHQETQYF. The DNA for the CDR3 is TGTGCCAGCAGCCAAGACCAGACTAGCCACCAAGAGACCCAGTACTTC.

In its sample, this clonotype was seen many times. The chain uses TRBV4-1 and TRBJ1-1, with D perhaps matching TRBD1 (5 bases). The V end lost 0 bases, the J end lost 1 base, and 12 bases lay between the germline ends. The CDR3 contains 16 residues. The germline gives CDR1 MGHRA, CDR2 YSYEKL. CDR3 DNA: TGCGCCAGCAGCCAAGATTGGGGCACGAAGAACACTGAAGCTTTCTTT. Encoded protein: CASSQDWGTKNTEAFF.